The entry below describes one TCR beta chain. The identical CDR3 is also encoded by other nucleotide sequences in the sample. The repertoire was sequenced with immunoSEQ multiplex PCR; TCRdb's copy has only in-frame clones and lacks some. The sample records around 130,000 clones, 85% to 90% being singletons. The V gene's germline CDR1 is MDHEN and CDR2 SYDVKM. Trimming removed 2 bases from V and 2 bases from J, with 7 bases in between. This CDR3 comprises 13 residues. These data are taken from a study of blood T cell repertoires in COVID-19. Overall study context: Sites in the United States, Italy and Spain provided acute and convalescent COVID-19 samples.

Sequencing used peripheral blood. The receptor comes from a human donor in a cohort sampled during active COVID-19. The V and J genes are TRBV28 and TRBJ2-7; the D gene is possibly TRBD1 (5 bases). This chain's CDR3 is CASSLRGTYEQYF. In DNA form, the CDR3 reads TGTGCCAGCAGTTTAAGGGGTACCTACGAGCAGTACTTC.